One T cell receptor (beta chain) is described in this entry. Its antigen is unknown. The data are from a study of PD-1 blockade in classical Hodgkin lymphoma. Whole-study findings and limits: Newly diagnosed patients and complete responders had comparable diversity at baseline.

Generated by immunoSEQ multiplex PCR, the TCRdb table keeps only in-frame clones and is missing some. The sample yields roughly 27,000 clones, around 72% seen once. Documented time point: cycle 4 day 1 (C4D1), after less than 7 weeks of nivolumab. Relapse after autologous stem cell transplantation occurred in every patient, and brentuximab vedotin exposure varied. The germline CDR1 and CDR2 sequences are KGHSH and LQKENI. There are 13 residues in the CDR3. Trimming cost V 4 bases and J 9 bases; bases outside gene matches: 6. The TCR was taken from a human donor with classical Hodgkin lymphoma. This material consisted of peripheral blood mononuclear cells (PBMCs), taken before the fourth cycle of nivolumab. V usage is TRBV18 and J usage is TRBJ2-1, with 7 bases fitting TRBD2. The CDR3 region is CASSRGGDGEQFF. CDR3 nucleotide sequence: TGTGCCAGCTCACGGGGGGGTGATGGTGAGCAGTTCTTC.